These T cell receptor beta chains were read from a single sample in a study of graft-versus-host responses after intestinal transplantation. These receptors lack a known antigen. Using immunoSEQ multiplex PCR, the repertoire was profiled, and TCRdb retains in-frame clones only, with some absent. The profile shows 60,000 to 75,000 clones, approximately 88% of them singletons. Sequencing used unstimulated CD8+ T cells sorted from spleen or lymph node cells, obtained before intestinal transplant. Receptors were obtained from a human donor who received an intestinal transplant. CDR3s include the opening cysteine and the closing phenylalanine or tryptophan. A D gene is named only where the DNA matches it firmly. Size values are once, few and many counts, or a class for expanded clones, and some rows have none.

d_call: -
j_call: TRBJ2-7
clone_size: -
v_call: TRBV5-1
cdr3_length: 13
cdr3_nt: TGCGCCAGCAGCTTTGGAGCCGGGGGCGAGCAGTACTTC
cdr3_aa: CASSFGAGGEQYF

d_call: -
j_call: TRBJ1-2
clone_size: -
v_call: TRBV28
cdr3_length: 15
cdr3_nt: TGTGCCAGCAGTCCTTCGGGAGGGGGAAACTATGGCTACACCTTC
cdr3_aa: CASSPSGGGNYGYTF

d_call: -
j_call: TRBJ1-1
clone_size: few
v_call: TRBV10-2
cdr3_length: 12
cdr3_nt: TGCGCCAGCAGTGCATGGAACACTGAAGCTTTCTTT
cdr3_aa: CASSAWNTEAFF

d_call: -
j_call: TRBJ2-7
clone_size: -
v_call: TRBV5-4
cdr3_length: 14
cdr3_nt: TGTGCCAGCAGCTTGGCGGGGGATGGGTACGAGCAGTACTTC
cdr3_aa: CASSLAGDGYEQYF

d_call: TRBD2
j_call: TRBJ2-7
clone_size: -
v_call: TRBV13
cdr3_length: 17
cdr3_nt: TGTGCCAGCAGCTTAGGACTAGCGGGGGTAAATGCCTACGAGCAGTACTTC
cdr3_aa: CASSLGLAGVNAYEQYF

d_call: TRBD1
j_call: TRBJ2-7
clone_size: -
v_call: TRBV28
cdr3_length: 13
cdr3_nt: TGTGCCAGCAACAGGGGCTTTAGGAACGAGCAGTACTTC
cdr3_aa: CASNRGFRNEQYF

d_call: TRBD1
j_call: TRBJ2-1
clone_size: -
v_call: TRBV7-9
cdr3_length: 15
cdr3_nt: TGTGCCAGCAGCGGCGGAGACAGGGCTTACAATGAGCAGTTCTTC
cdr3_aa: CASSGGDRAYNEQFF

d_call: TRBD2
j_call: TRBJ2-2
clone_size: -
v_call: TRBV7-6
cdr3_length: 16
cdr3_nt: TGTGCCAGCCGTGGACTAGCGGGAGGTTTGCCCGGGGAGCTGTTTTTT
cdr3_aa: CASRGLAGGLPGELFF

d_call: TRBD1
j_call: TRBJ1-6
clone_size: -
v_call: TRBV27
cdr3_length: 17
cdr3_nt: TGTGCCAGCAGTTTATCAGGACAGGGGAGGGATATTTGGCCCCTCCACTTT
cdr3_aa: CASSLSGQGRDIWPLHF

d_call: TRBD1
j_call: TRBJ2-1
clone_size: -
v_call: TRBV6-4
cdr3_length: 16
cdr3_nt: TGTGCCAGCAGTGCCAAGACAGGGGGCTCCTACAATGAGCAGTTCTTC
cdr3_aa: CASSAKTGGSYNEQFF

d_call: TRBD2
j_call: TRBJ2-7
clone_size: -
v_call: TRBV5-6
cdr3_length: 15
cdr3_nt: TGTGCCAGCAGCTTGGGGACTAGCCCCCTCGGCGAGCAGTACTTC
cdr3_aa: CASSLGTSPLGEQYF

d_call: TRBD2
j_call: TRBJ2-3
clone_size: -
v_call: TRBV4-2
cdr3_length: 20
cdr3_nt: TGTGCCAGCAGCCAAGAAGAGGGCCTAGCGGGAGGCGGGAGCACAGATACGCAGTATTTT
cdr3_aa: CASSQEEGLAGGGSTDTQYF

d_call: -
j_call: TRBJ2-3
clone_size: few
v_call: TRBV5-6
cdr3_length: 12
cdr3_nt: TGTGCCAGCAGCTTGGTTCTGGATACGCAGTATTTT
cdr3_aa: CASSLVLDTQYF

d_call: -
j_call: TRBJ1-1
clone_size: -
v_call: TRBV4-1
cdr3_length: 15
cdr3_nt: TGCGCCAGCAGCCAAGACGCGGGGGGCTTGACTGAAGCTTTCTTT
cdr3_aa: CASSQDAGGLTEAFF

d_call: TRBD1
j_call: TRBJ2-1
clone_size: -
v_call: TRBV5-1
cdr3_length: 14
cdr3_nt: TGCGCCAGCGCGGGGACAGGGGGCGATTTTGAGCAGTTCTTC
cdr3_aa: CASAGTGGDFEQFF

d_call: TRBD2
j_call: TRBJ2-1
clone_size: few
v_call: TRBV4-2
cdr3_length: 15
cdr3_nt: TGTGCCAGCAGCCAAGCTAGCGGCTCCTACAATGAGCAGTTCTTC
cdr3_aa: CASSQASGSYNEQFF

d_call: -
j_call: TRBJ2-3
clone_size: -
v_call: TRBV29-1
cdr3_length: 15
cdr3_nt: TGCAGCGTTGAGGGACCGCCCCCAGGGGTAGATACGCAGTATTTT
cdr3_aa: CSVEGPPPGVDTQYF

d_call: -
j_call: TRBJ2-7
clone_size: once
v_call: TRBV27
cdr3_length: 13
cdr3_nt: TGTGCCAGCAGTTTATCGGCTCTGCACGAGCAGTACTTC
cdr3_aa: CASSLSALHEQYF

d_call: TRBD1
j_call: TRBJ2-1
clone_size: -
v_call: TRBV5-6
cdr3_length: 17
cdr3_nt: TGTGCCAGCAGCTTGCAAACACACAGGGGCCTCTACAATGAGCAGTTCTTC
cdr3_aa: CASSLQTHRGLYNEQFF

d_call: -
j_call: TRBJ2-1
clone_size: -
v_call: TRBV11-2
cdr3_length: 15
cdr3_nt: TGTGCCAGCAGCTTAGGCCCCAGGGAATACAATGAGCAGTTCTTC
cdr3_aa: CASSLGPREYNEQFF

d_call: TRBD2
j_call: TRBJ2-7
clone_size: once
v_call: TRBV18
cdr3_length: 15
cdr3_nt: TGTGCCAGCTCCCCGGGACTAGCGAACTCCTACGAGCAGTACTTC
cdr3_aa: CASSPGLANSYEQYF

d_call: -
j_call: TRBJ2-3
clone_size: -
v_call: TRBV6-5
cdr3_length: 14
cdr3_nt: TGTGCCAGCAGTTACTCGTCTGTCACAGATACGCAGTATTTT
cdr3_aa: CASSYSSVTDTQYF

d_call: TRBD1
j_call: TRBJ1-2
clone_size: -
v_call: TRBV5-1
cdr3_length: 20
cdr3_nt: TGCGCCAGCAGCTTAACACCCGGGACAGGGGACTTTCAAGCTAACTATGGCTACACCTTC
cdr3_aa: CASSLTPGTGDFQANYGYTF

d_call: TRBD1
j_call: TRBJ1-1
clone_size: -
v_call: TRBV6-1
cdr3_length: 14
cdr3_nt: TGTGCCAGCAGCTGGACAGGGTTGAACACTGAAGCTTTCTTT
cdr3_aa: CASSWTGLNTEAFF

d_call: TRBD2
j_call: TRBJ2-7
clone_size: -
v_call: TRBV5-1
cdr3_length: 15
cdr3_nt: TGCGCCAGCAGCCTAAGGACTAGCGGGGGAGACGAGCAGTACTTC
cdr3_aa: CASSLRTSGGDEQYF

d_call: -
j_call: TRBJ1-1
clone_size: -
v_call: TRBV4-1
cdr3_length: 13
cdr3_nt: TGCGCCAGCAGGCAATCAGGGTTTACTGAAGCTTTCTTT
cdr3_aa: CASRQSGFTEAFF

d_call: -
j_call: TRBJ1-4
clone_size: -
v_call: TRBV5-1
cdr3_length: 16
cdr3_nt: TGCGCCAGCAGCTTGGGGGAGGGCTCAACTAATGAAAAACTGTTTTTT
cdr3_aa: CASSLGEGSTNEKLFF

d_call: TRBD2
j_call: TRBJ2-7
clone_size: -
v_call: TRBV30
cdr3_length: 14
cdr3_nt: TGTGCCTGGAGCCGGGCTAGCGGCTCCTACGAGCAGTACTTC
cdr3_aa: CAWSRASGSYEQYF

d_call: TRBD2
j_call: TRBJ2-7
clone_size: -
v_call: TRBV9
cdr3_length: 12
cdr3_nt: TGTGCCAGCAGCGGGAGGGAGGGAGAGCAGTACTTC
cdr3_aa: CASSGREGEQYF

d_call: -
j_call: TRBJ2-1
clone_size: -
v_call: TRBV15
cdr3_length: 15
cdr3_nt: TGTGCCACCAGCAGAGACAGGGGCTCCTACAATGAGCAGTTCTTC
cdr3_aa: CATSRDRGSYNEQFF

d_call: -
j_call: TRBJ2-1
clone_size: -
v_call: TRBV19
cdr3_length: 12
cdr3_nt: TGTGCCAGTAGTATCAGGGGGGATGAGCAGTTCTTC
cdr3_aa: CASSIRGDEQFF

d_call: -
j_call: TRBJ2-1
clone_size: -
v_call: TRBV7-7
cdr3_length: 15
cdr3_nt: TGTGCTAGCAGCTTAGGGGCAGCTTACTACAATGAGCAGTTCTTC
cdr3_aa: CASSLGAAYYNEQFF

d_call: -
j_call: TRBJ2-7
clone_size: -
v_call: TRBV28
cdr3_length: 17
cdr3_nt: TGTGCCAGCAGTTCCGATCCACTACCCACGCGCTCCTACGAGCAGTACTTC
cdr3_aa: CASSSDPLPTRSYEQYF

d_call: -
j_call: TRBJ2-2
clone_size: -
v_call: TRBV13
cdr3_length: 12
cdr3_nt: TGTGCCAGCAGCCTAAGTAGCGGGGAGCTGTTTTTT
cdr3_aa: CASSLSSGELFF

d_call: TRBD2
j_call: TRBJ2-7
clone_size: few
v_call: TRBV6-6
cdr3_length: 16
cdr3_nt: TGTGCCAGCAGCTCCCTGACTAGCGGGGGGAACTACGAGCAGTACTTC
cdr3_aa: CASSSLTSGGNYEQYF

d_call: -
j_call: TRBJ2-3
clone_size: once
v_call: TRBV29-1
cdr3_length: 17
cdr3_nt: TGCAGCGTTGAAGATCTAGAACTCTCTGATGGCACAGATACGCAGTATTTT
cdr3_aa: CSVEDLELSDGTDTQYF

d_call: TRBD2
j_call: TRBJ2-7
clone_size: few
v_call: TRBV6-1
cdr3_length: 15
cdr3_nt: TGTGCCAGCAGTGAAGGGACTAGCGGGAGTTACGAGCAGTACTTC
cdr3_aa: CASSEGTSGSYEQYF

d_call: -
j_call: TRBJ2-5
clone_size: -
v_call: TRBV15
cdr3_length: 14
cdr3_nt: TGTGCCACCAGCAGAGATAGGGGCGCGGAGACCCAGTACTTC
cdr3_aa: CATSRDRGAETQYF

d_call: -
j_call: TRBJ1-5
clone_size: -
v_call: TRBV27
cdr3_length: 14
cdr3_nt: TGTGCCAGCAGTTTATCCCCTTATCATCAGCCCCAGCATTTT
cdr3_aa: CASSLSPYHQPQHF

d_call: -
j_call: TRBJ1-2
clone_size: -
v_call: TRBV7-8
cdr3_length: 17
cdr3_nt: TGTGCCAGCAGCTTAGGAGGCATGGAGATGCCTAACTATGGCTACACCTTC
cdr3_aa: CASSLGGMEMPNYGYTF

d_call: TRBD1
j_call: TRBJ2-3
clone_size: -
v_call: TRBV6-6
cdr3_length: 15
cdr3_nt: TGTGCCAGCAGTTCCGACAGGGCTGGGGCAGATACGCAGTATTTT
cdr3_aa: CASSSDRAGADTQYF

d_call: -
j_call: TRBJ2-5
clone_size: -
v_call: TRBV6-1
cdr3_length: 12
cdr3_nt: TGTGCCAGCCTCAGCGGTACAGAGACCCAGTACTTC
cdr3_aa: CASLSGTETQYF

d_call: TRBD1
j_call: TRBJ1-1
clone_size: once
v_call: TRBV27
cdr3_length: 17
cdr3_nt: TGTGCCAGCAGTTTGATGACAGGGGCATTGGGGAACACTGAAGCTTTCTTT
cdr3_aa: CASSLMTGALGNTEAFF

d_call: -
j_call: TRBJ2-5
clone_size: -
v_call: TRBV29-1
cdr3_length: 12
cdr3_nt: TGCAGCGTTGAGACGGCGGAGGAGACCCAGTACTTC
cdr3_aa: CSVETAEETQYF

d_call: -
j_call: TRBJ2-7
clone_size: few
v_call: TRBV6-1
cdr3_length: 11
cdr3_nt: TGTGCCAGCAGGATTAGCTACGAGCAGTACTTC
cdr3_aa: CASRISYEQYF

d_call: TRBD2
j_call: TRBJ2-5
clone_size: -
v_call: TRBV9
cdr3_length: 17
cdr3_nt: TGTGCCAGCAGCCCGAAGGGGCTAGCGGGAGTCGGGGAGACCCAGTACTTC
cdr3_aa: CASSPKGLAGVGETQYF

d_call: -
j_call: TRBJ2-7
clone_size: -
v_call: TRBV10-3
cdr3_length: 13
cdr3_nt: TGTGCCATCGGGGCGGGACTCAACTACGAGCAGTACTTC
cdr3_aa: CAIGAGLNYEQYF

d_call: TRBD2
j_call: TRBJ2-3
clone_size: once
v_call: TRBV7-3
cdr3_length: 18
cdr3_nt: TGTGCCAGCAGCTTGAGACTAGCCGACGACCATAGCACAGATACGCAGTATTTT
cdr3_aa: CASSLRLADDHSTDTQYF

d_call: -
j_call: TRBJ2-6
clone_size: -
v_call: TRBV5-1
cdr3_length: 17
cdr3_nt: TGCGCCAGCAGCTTGTGGCCGCACCGCTCTGGGGCCAACGTCCTGACTTTC
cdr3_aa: CASSLWPHRSGANVLTF

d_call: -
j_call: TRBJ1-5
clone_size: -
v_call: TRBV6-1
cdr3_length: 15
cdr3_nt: TGTGCCAGCAGTGAGTCTAGACAGAGCAATCAGCCCCAGCATTTT
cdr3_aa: CASSESRQSNQPQHF

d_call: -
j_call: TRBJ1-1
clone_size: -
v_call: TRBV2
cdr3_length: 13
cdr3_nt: TGTGCCAGCAGTCCACGACAGAGCCCTGAAGCTTTCTTT
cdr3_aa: CASSPRQSPEAFF

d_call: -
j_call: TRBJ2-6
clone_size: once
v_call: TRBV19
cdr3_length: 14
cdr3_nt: TGTGCCAGTAGTAACAACTCTGGGGCCAACGTCCTGACTTTC
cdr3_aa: CASSNNSGANVLTF